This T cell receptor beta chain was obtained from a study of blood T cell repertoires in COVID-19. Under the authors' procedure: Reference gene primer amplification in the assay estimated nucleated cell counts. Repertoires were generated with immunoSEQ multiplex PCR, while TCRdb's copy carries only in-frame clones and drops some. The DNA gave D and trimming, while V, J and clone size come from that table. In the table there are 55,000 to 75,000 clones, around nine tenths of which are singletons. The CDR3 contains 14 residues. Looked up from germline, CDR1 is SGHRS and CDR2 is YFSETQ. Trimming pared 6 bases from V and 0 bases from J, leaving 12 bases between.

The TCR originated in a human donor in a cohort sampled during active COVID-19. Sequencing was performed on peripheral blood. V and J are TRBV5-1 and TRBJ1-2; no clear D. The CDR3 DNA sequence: TGCGCCAGCACTCAGGATTCCCCTAACTATGGCTACACCTTC. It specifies CASTQDSPNYGYTF.